These 9 T cell receptor beta chains were all obtained from the same sample, sequenced in a study of cytomegalovirus exposure and HLA in healthy donors. The method was immunoSEQ multiplex PCR; TCRdb's version includes in-frame clones alone and lacks a portion of them. Of approximately 300,000 clones in the sample, 87% were seen once. The sample taken for sequencing was PBMCs. These receptors originate from a woman aged 25-40 years in good health and CMV-seropositive.

This clone was detected only once. The chain is built from TRBV30 and TRBJ2-5; possible D gene TRBD1, 5 bases. The germline V and J ends were trimmed by 3 bases and 10 bases, with 15 bases remaining between them. CDR1 is GTSNPN, CDR2 SVGIG, per germline (reference sequence). The CDR3 covers 12 residues. The CDR3, as DNA: TGTGCCTGGAGCCTGACAGCGTTTGACCAGTACTTC. Its translation: CAWSLTAFDQYF.

The chain couples TRBV6-6 to TRBJ2-7; D is perhaps TRBD2 (6 bases). From germline, CDR1 is MNHNY and CDR2 SVGAGI (reference sequence). Trimming stripped 10 bases from V and 6 bases from J, with 10 bases between. The CDR3 runs 10 residues. The CDR3 is CATGVSEQYF. CDR3 nucleotide sequence: TGTGCCACGGGGGTGAGCGAGCAGTACTTC.

The V gene is TRBV28, the J gene TRBJ2-5, with a possible D match to TRBD2 (7 bases). This CDR3 has 15 amino acids. CDR1 MDHEN and CDR2 SYDVKM come from the germline V gene. V was clipped by 3 bases and J by 1 base, with 12 bases between them. The CDR3 DNA sequence: TGTGCCAGCAGTTTCTCCGGGGGGCTCCAAGAGACCCAGTACTTC. Its translation: CASSFSGGLQETQYF.

The chain has TRBV28 and TRBJ1-2; D not certain. Trimming took 2 bases from V and 2 from J, leaving 12 bases between them. CDR1 is MDHEN, CDR2 SYDVKM, per germline. The length of the CDR3 is 15 residues. This CDR3 reads CASSLSGVWNYGYTF. The CDR3 coding sequence is TGTGCCAGCAGTTTAAGCGGGGTGTGGAACTATGGCTACACCTTC.

This clone was seen a single time. The chain employs TRBV5-1 and TRBJ1-2; TRBD1 is a possible D gene (5 bases). V lost 0 bases, J lost 4 bases, and 13 bases lay in between. The CDR3 runs 15 residues. The V gene's germline CDR1 is SGHRS and CDR2 YFSETQ. In DNA form, the CDR3 reads TGCGCCAGCAGCTTGGTGGCAGGGAGTTCCTATGGCTACACCTTC. Translating gives CASSLVAGSSYGYTF.

DNA of the CDR3: TGTGCCACCAGCAGAGAGGCGGGAAACTCCTACGAGCAGTACTTC. Translation: CATSREAGNSYEQYF. The chain uses TRBV15 and TRBJ2-7, with TRBD2 as a possible D gene (6 bases). V dropped 0 bases and J dropped 0 bases, with 9 bases sitting between them. This CDR3 spans 15 amino acids. Germline CDR1 reads LNHNV; CDR2 reads YYDKDF (reference sequence). The entire variable domain, with the rest obtained from reference TRBV15 and TRBJ2-7, is as follows: DAMVIQNPRYQVTQFGKPVTLSCSQTLNHNVMYWYQQKSSQAPKLLFHYYDKDFNNEADTPDNFQSRRPNTSFCFLDIRSPGLGDTAMYLCATSREAGNSYEQYFGPGTRLTVT.

The V gene is TRBV6-1, the J gene TRBJ2-7; D gene ambiguous. V lost 2 bases and J lost 2, with 13 bases in between. This CDR3 is 15 amino acids long. The germline V gene encodes CDR1 MNHNS and CDR2 SASEGT. The CDR3 DNA reads TGTGCCAGCAGTGAATTTGGCATAAGACCCTACGAGCAGTACTTC. Translation gives CASSEFGIRPYEQYF.

In its sample, this clone was seen once. The chain combines TRBV5-6 with TRBJ1-1; D unresolved. The V end lost 4 bases, the J end lost 4 bases, and 14 bases lay between the germline ends. This CDR3 spans 14 amino acids. CDR1 SGHDT and CDR2 YYEEEE come from the germline V gene. The chain's CDR3 is CASSPAGGSTEAFF. Written as DNA, the CDR3 is TGTGCCAGCAGCCCCGCGGGAGGTAGCACTGAAGCTTTCTTT.

This chain connects TRBV5-1 to TRBJ1-4; tentatively, D is TRBD1 (6 bases). The CDR3 loop spans 14 amino acids. V was trimmed by 6 bases and J by 3 bases, leaving 12 bases between them. CDR1 is SGHRS and CDR2 is YFSETQ in the germline V gene. In DNA form, the CDR3 reads TGCGCCAGCAAGGAAGGGACACCTAATGAAAAACTGTTTTTT. It translates to CASKEGTPNEKLFF. Full variable domain (rest looked up from reference TRBV5-1 and TRBJ1-4): KAGVTQTPRYLIKTRGQQVTLSCSPISGHRSVSWYQQTPGQGLQFLFEYFSETQRNKGNFPGRFSGRQFSNSRSEMNVSTLELGDSALYLCASKEGTPNEKLFFGSGTQLSVL.